A single sample gave rise to the 16 T cell receptor beta chains below, sequenced in a study of regulatory T cells in long-lasting Graves disease (dated by TCRdb to the early 2020s). The intended sense of this specimen's time point label: persistent/refractory GD, antithyroid drugs over 5 years with positive TRAb. For both TCR sequencing and RNA sequencing, RNA was extracted from PBMCs using TRIzol. Receptor libraries were prepared by multiplex PCR. Sequencing used an Illumina HiSeq 4000. iRepertoire HTBI primers and Arm-PCR amplification of CDR3 regions were used to construct TCR beta libraries. TCRdb reran the public reads through fastp at Q25 and MiXCR, keeping productive beta chains. Rows with a matching CDR3 protein are joined into one entry that keeps the most common DNA and genes. The sample table contains approximately 440,000 distinct CDR3 sequences; only one count was recorded for around 24% of them. About a quarter of the sample comes from the top ten.

The source was peripheral blood mononuclear cells (PBMCs), collected when the disease was refractory, from a patient treated with antithyroid drugs. All receptors come from a female donor with Graves disease.

This chain joins TRBV3-1 and TRBJ1-2; 11 bases map to TRBD1. This CDR3 contains 15 residues. Losses at the gene ends were 4 bases for V and 4 bases for J; bases not matched to a gene: 5. CDR1 and CDR2 from the germline V gene are LGHDT and YNNKEL (reference sequence). CDR3 sequence (DNA): TGTGCCAGCAGCCCCTCCGGGACAGGGGGCTATGGCTACACCTTC. This codes for CASSPSGTGGYGYTF.

The V gene is TRBV7-3, the J gene TRBJ2-2, with D maybe TRBD2 (6 bases). The length of the CDR3 is 14 residues. Looked up from germline, CDR1 is SGHTA and CDR2 is FQGTGA. V dropped 2 bases and J dropped 6 bases, with 10 bases sitting between them. The chain's CDR3 is CASSLGSSAGELFF. Written as DNA, the CDR3 is TGTGCCAGCAGCTTAGGATCTAGCGCCGGGGAGCTGTTTTTT.

The chain recombines TRBV28 with TRBJ2-4, with D possibly being TRBD1 or TRBD2 (5 bases each). V was cut by 1 base and J by 2 bases, with 12 bases left in between. This CDR3 region has 16 residues. Germline V lookup: CDR1 MDHEN, CDR2 SYDVKM. CDR3 sequence reads: CASSLYGGITKNIQYF. The CDR3 DNA follows: TGTGCCAGCAGTTTATATGGGGGAATAACCAAAAACATTCAGTACTTC.

This clonotype showed up many times. The chain links TRBV20-1 to TRBJ1-4; D is ambiguous. The CDR3 length is 11 residues. V was cut by 2 bases and J by 4 bases, with 2 bases left in between. Germline CDR1 reads DFQATT; CDR2 reads SNEGSKA (reference sequence). CDR3 nucleotides: TGCAGTGCTAGACTTAATGAAAAACTGTTTTTT. This encodes CSARLNEKLFF.

This clonotype was seen many times. This sequence joins TRBV28 and TRBJ1-1; D remains ambiguous. The germline gives CDR1 MDHEN, CDR2 SYDVKM. The CDR3 spans 14 residues. V was trimmed by 2 bases and J by 3 bases, leaving 10 bases between them. CDR3 residues: CASSLSSVYTEAFF. CDR3 bases: TGTGCCAGCAGTTTAAGCTCAGTATACACTGAAGCTTTCTTT.

This clonotype was counted at least ten times. The chain joins TRBV5-1 to TRBJ1-1; a weak D match, TRBD1 (6 bases). The CDR3 sequence is 13 residues long. V lost 3 bases, J lost 3 bases, and 9 bases lay in between. Germline CDR1 is SGHRS and CDR2 is YFSETQ. CDR3 protein: CASSWAGDTEAFF. The CDR3 DNA reads TGCGCCAGCAGCTGGGCAGGGGACACTGAAGCTTTCTTT.

There are many counts of this clonotype. The chain combines TRBV6-1 with TRBJ1-2; D remains unclear. Germline-derived CDR1 and CDR2 are MNHNS and SASEGT. With 6 bases removed from V and 2 bases from J, the gap between germline ends came to 16 bases. This CDR3 spans 15 amino acids. The CDR3 sequence is CASRPPLEGNYGYTF. The CDR3 nucleotides are TGTGCCAGCAGACCCCCGTTGGAGGGAAACTATGGCTACACCTTC.

The chain links TRBV5-1 to TRBJ2-1; 15 bases align to TRBD2. CDR1 is SGHRS and CDR2 is YFSETQ in the germline V gene. This CDR3 has 17 amino acids. Losses at the gene ends were 0 bases for V and 8 bases for J; bases not matched to a gene: 6. The CDR3 nucleotides are TGCGCCAGCAGCTTGGAGGGACTAGCGGGAGGTTTGTATGAGCAGTTCTTC. Translated, it gives CASSLEGLAGGLYEQFF.

The chain carries TRBV6-2 or TRBV6-3 and TRBJ2-1; 8 bases align to TRBD2. The CDR3 consists of 14 residues. V lost 6 bases, J lost 6 bases, and 7 bases stayed unmatched. The germline V gene has CDR1 MNHEY and CDR2 SVGEGT. The DNA for the CDR3 is TGTGCCAGCAGGACCCCCGGGACTAGCAATGAGCAGTTCTTC. It codes for CASRTPGTSNEQFF.

The CDR3: CSVEDQGSGAFF. CDR3 coding DNA: TGCAGCGTTGAGGATCAGGGCTCTGGAGCTTTCTTT. The V and J genes are TRBV29-1 and TRBJ1-1, with D perhaps TRBD1 (5 bases). This CDR3 has 12 residues. CDR1 is SQVTM, CDR2 ANQGSEA, per germline. Trimming shortened V by 3 bases and J by 10 bases, and 15 bases separated the two germline ends.

This clonotype appeared many times. The chain carries TRBV11-2 and TRBJ1-6, with D unresolved. The CDR3 extends over 14 amino acids. Trimming took off 1 base at V and 7 bases at J, with 8 bases between the two ends. The germline CDR1 and CDR2 sequences are SGHAT and FQNNGV. Written as DNA, the CDR3 is TGTGCCAGCAGCTTAGGGTCGCCCAATTCACCCCTCCACTTT. It specifies CASSLGSPNSPLHF.

This chain connects TRBV18 to TRBJ1-1, with a tentative D call TRBD1 (6 bases). The germline CDR1 and CDR2 sequences are KGHSH and LQKENI. CDR3 length equals 14 residues. V gave up 2 bases and J gave up 4 bases, with 11 bases separating them. CDR3 amino acids: CASSPGGGSTEAFF. The DNA for the CDR3 is TGTGCCAGCTCACCAGGAGGGGGGAGCACTGAAGCTTTCTTT.

The chain has TRBV28 and TRBJ2-7; D might be TRBD2 (5 bases). Germline-derived CDR1 and CDR2 are MDHEN and SYDVKM. This CDR3 is built from 13 residues. This chain's CDR3 is CPKRWVLIREQYF. In nucleotides, the CDR3 is TGTCCCAAGCGGTGGGTGCTAATACGGGAGCAGTACTTC. Full variable domain (remainder filled in from reference TRBV28 and TRBJ2-7): DVKVTQSSRYLVKRTGEKVFLECVQDMDHENMFWYRQDPGLGLRLIYFSYDVKMKEKGDIPEGYSVSREKKERFSLILESASTNQTSMYLCPKRWVLIREQYFGPGTRLTVT.

This clonotype was picked up many times. The rearrangement uses TRBV7-2 and TRBJ2-7, with D perhaps matching TRBD1 (6 bases). The CDR3 totals 14 residues. The V gene's germline CDR1 is SGHTA and CDR2 FQGNSA. Trimming pared 3 bases from V and 3 bases from J, leaving 12 bases between. The CDR3 bases are TGTGCCAGCAGCTTTGGGACATTTAACTACGAGCAGTACTTC. Translation: CASSFGTFNYEQYF.

This clonotype has more than one count but fewer than ten. This chain joins TRBV5-1 and TRBJ1-6, with 9 bases matching TRBD1. This CDR3 contains 14 residues. Trimming at V came to 4 bases and at J to 8 bases, leaving 4 bases not matched to a gene. Looked up from germline, CDR1 is SGHRS and CDR2 is YFSETQ. The CDR3 loop is CASSNRDRDSPLHF. CDR3 in DNA: TGCGCCAGCAGCAACCGGGACAGGGATTCACCCCTCCACTTT.

Here the CDR3 reads CASSLVGSGRGVTQYF. The CDR3 region has the DNA TGTGCCAGCAGCTTGGTGGGATCAGGGCGGGGTGTGACCCAGTACTTC. This chain joins TRBV7-9 and TRBJ2-5, with a weak D call TRBD2 (6 bases). CDR3 size: 16 residues. Germline V gene lookup returns CDR1 SEHNR and CDR2 FQNEAQ (reference sequence). Trimming removed 3 bases at V and 7 bases at J, with 21 bases between.